The 2 T cell receptor beta chains listed next were all sequenced from one sample in a study of T cell repertoires in cytomegalovirus infection. TCRdb re-called the reads through MiXCR, storing one row per CDR3 protein. The data hold around 170,000 distinct CDR3 sequences, with approximately 17% observed a single time. The sequencing input was CD8+ T cells from PBMCs. All receptors derive from a human donor in good health (CMV status not recorded). Some clones in this sample may be carry-over from other donors' samples.

The sample holds a few counts of this clonotype. The chain links TRBV28 to TRBJ2-7, with TRBD1 matching over 9 bases. V dropped 3 bases and J dropped 5; count of bases not matched to a gene: 11. The germline CDR1 and CDR2 sequences are MDHEN and SYDVKM. The CDR3 covers 16 residues. The CDR3 sequence: CASSFGTGRVGDEQYF. The CDR3 DNA reads TGTGCCAGCAGTTTTGGGACAGGGAGGGTCGGGGACGAGCAGTACTTC.

The chain combines TRBV27 with TRBJ1-6; D is uncertain. Germline V gives CDR1 MNHEY, CDR2 SMNVEV (reference sequence). The ends were cut back, 2 bases at V and 4 bases at J, with 18 bases in the middle. The CDR3 is 18 amino acids. The CDR3 loop reads CASSLRGPSEHYNSPLHF. CDR3 bases: TGTGCCAGCAGTTTACGAGGCCCCTCGGAACATTATAATTCACCCCTCCACTTT.